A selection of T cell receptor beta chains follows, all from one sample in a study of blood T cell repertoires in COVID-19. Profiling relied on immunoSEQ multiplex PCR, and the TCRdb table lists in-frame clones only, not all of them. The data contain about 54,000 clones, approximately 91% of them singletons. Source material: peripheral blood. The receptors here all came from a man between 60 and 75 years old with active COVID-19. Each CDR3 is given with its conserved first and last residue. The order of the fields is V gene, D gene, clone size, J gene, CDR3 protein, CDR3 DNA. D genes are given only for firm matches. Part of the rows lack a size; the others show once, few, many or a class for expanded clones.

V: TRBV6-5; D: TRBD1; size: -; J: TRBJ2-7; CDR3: CASSPRQGSSYEQYF; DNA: TGTGCCAGCAGTCCTAGACAGGGGAGCTCCTACGAGCAGTACTTC
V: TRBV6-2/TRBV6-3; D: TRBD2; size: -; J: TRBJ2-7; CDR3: CASSYGVAGAARYEQYF; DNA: TGTGCCAGCAGTTACGGGGTAGCGGGAGCCGCCCGTTACGAGCAGTACTTC
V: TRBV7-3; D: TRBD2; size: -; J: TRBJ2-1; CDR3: CASSKPGLAGVASYNEQFF; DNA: TGTGCCAGCAGCAAACCGGGACTAGCGGGAGTCGCATCCTACAATGAGCAGTTCTTC
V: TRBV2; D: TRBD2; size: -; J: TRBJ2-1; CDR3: CASSGLAEGRNEQFF; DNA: TGTGCCAGCAGTGGGCTAGCGGAGGGGAGGAATGAGCAGTTCTTC
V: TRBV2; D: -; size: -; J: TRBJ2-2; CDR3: CASSGQRNTGELFF; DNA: TGTGCCAGCAGTGGACAGCGAAACACCGGGGAGCTGTTTTTT
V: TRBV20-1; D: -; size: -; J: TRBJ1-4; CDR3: CSAGGPQGRATNEKLFF; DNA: TGCAGTGCTGGTGGGCCACAGGGCCGCGCAACTAATGAAAAACTGTTTTTT
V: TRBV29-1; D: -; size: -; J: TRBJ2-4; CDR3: CSVSGAKNIQYF; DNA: TGCAGCGTTTCGGGGGCCAAAAACATTCAGTACTTC
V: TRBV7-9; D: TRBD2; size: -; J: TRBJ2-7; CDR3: CAGSYPAGGRRNEQYF; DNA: TGTGCCGGGAGTTACCCGGCGGGAGGGCGAAGGAACGAGCAGTACTTC
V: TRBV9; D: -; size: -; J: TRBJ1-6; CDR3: CASSARRGGDYNSPLHF; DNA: TGTGCCAGCAGCGCCCGGCGGGGGGGAGACTATAATTCACCCCTCCACTTT
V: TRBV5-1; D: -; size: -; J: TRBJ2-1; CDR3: CASTGGVNEQFF; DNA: TGCGCCAGCACCGGAGGGGTCAATGAGCAGTTCTTC
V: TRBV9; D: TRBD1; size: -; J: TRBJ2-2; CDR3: CASSVGDRRTNTGELFF; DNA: TGTGCCAGCAGCGTAGGGGACAGGAGGACGAACACCGGGGAGCTGTTTTTT
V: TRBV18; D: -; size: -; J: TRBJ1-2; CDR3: CASSPGRGYTF; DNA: TGTGCCAGCTCACCAGGGCGAGGCTACACCTTC
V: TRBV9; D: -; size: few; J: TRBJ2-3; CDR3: CASRGGRFADTQYF; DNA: TGTGCCAGCAGGGGGGGGCGTTTCGCAGATACGCAGTATTTT
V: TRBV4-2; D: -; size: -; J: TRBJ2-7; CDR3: CASSQDAAESSYEQYF; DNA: TGTGCCAGCAGCCAAGATGCCGCGGAGAGCTCCTACGAGCAGTACTTC
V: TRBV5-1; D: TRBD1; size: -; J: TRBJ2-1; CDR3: CASSDGTGGKRQFF; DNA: TGCGCCAGCAGCGACGGGACAGGGGGAAAACGACAGTTCTTC
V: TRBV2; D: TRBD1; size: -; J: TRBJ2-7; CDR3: CASSQVGQGYEQYF; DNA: TGTGCCAGCAGCCAGGTGGGACAGGGTTACGAGCAGTACTTC
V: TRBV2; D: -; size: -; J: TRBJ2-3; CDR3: CANVPDFTDTQYF; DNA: TGTGCCAACGTACCGGACTTCACAGATACGCAGTATTTT
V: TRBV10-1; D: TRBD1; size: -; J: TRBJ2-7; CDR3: CASSKNRGLRLSEQYF; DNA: TGCGCCAGCAGTAAAAACAGGGGGCTTCGGTTGAGCGAGCAGTACTTC
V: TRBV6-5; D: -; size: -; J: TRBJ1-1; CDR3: CASSTKADTEAFF; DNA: TGTGCCAGCAGTACAAAGGCGGACACTGAAGCTTTCTTT
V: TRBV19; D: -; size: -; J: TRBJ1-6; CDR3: CASSQQGDGSPLHF; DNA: TGTGCCAGTAGCCAACAGGGTGATGGCTCACCCCTCCACTTT
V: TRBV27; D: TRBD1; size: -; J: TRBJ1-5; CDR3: CAGDRGRRIGGPQHF; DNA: TGTGCCGGGGACAGGGGGCGAAGGATCGGGGGGCCCCAGCATTTT
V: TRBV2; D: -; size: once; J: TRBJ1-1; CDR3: CASSEGGGGYTEAFF; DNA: TGTGCCAGCAGTGAGGGGGGAGGAGGGTACACTGAAGCTTTCTTT
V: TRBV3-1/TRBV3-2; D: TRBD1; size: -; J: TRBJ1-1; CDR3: CASSQGMTGAMRTFF; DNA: TGTGCCAGCAGCCAGGGGATGACAGGGGCGATGAGGACTTTCTTT
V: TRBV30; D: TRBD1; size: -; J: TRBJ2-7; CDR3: CAWSGSGTGGYEQYF; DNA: TGTGCCTGGAGTGGCTCCGGGACAGGGGGCTACGAGCAGTACTTC
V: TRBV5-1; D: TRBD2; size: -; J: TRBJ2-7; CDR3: CASSSMGLAGVGEQYF; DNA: TGCGCCAGCAGCTCTATGGGACTAGCGGGAGTGGGCGAGCAGTACTTC
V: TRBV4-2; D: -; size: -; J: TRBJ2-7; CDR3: CASSQERAPYEQYF; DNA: TGTGCCAGCAGCCAAGAGAGGGCACCCTACGAGCAGTACTTC
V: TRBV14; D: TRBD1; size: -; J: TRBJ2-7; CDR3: CASSLPWTGSAEQYF; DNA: TGTGCCAGCAGCCTTCCCTGGACAGGTTCCGCCGAGCAGTACTTC
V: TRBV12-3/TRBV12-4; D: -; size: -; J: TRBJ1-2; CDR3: CASSGQNYGYTF; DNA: TGTGCCAGCAGTGGACAGAACTATGGCTACACCTTC
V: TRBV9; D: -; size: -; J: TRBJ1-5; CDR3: CASSVDAQSNQPQHF; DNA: TGTGCCAGCAGCGTAGACGCCCAGAGCAATCAGCCCCAGCATTTT
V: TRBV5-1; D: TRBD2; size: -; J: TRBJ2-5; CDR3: CASSSRGTSIPRGETQYF; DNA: TGCGCCAGCAGCTCGCGGGGGACTAGCATACCAAGGGGAGAGACCCAGTACTTC
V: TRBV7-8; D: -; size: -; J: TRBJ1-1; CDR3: CASSLRSNWEAFF; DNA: TGTGCCAGCAGCTTACGTTCTAATTGGGAAGCTTTCTTT
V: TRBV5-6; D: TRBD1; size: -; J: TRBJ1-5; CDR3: CASSSMTGSQPQHF; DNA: TGTGCCAGCAGCTCAATGACAGGGTCACAGCCCCAGCATTTT